A selection of T cell receptor beta chains follows, all from one sample in a study of response to subunit inactivated influenza vaccine. Using its own MiXCR run on the RT-PCR reads, TCRdb lists one record per CDR3 protein. The sample has under 850,000 distinct CDR3 sequences; less than 20% are singletons. Here the sequenced sample was PBMCs from blood, taken more than 4 days after vaccination. These receptors came from a man aged 50-59 years who received an inactivated influenza vaccine. Both conserved end residues are part of each CDR3. The order of the fields is D gene, V gene, clone size, J gene, CDR3 length, CDR3 DNA, CDR3 protein. D genes are given only for firm matches. Rows give clone size only sometimes, using once, few, many, or a class for an expanded clone.

>NA|TRBV12-3/TRBV12-4|NA|TRBJ1-2|12
TGTGCCAGCAGTTGGCGGGGTGGTGGCTACACCTTC
CASSWRGGGYTF
>NA|TRBV11-1|few|TRBJ2-2|13
TGTGCCAGCAGCTTCGGGGAAACCGGGGAGCTGTTTTTT
CASSFGETGELFF
>NA|TRBV7-2|NA|TRBJ2-7|14
TGTGCCAGCAGCTTAATCGGACGGTATGGCGGGCAGTACTTC
CASSLIGRYGGQYF
>TRBD2|TRBV27|many|TRBJ2-3|16
TGTGCCAGCACTCCCAACCCGGGAGGGGAGGCAGATACGCAGTATTTT
CASTPNPGGEADTQYF
>NA|TRBV7-2|NA|TRBJ1-1|14
TGTGCCAGCAGCCGCCTGGCGGGGAACACTGAAGCTTTCTTT
CASSRLAGNTEAFF
>TRBD2|TRBV28|NA|TRBJ2-1|14
TGTGCCAGCAGTCCAGCGGGAGAACCCAATGAGCAGTTCTTC
CASSPAGEPNEQFF
>NA|TRBV11-2|few|TRBJ2-2|16
TGTGCCAGCAGCTTAGATTTGGACGGAGGGAGGCGGGAGCTGTTTTTT
CASSLDLDGGRRELFF
>NA|TRBV20-1|NA|TRBJ1-6|18
TGCAGTGCTAGAGGTGGGCGGCACCAGGGGACCTATAATTCACCCCTCCACTTT
CSARGGRHQGTYNSPLHF
>NA|TRBV20-1|NA|TRBJ2-1|14
TGCAGTGTCACCCACAGGTTTGCCTACAATGAGCAGTTCTTC
CSVTHRFAYNEQFF
>TRBD2|TRBV4-3|NA|TRBJ2-3|18
TGCGCCAGCAGCCAAGGAGTTTCCCTAGCGGGACTGGAAGATACGCAGTATTTT
CASSQGVSLAGLEDTQYF
>NA|TRBV20-1|NA|TRBJ1-3|13
TGCAGTGCTAGACCGGTCTCTGGAAACACCATATATTTT
CSARPVSGNTIYF
>NA|TRBV10-3|NA|TRBJ1-1|14
TGTGCCATCAGTCCGGGACTCCAGAACACTGAAGCTTTCTTT
CAISPGLQNTEAFF
>NA|TRBV5-6|NA|TRBJ1-1|14
TGTGCCAGCAGCTTGGTACACTCCAACACTGAAGCTTTCTTT
CASSLVHSNTEAFF
>TRBD2|TRBV6-5|NA|TRBJ2-7|15
TGTGCCAGCAGTTACAGGACTAGCGGGACCGGCGAGCAGTACTTC
CASSYRTSGTGEQYF
>TRBD2|TRBV5-8|few|TRBJ2-1|14
TGTGCCAGCAGCTTGGGTCTAGCGGGAGGAAATCAGTTCTTC
CASSLGLAGGNQFF
>NA|TRBV3-1|NA|TRBJ2-1|13
TGTGCCAGCAGCCAAGGGTCGCTTGGTGAGCAGTTCTTC
CASSQGSLGEQFF
>NA|TRBV6-5|NA|TRBJ2-3|15
TGTGCCAGCAGTTACCGGGACACAAGCACAGATACGCAGTATTTT
CASSYRDTSTDTQYF
>TRBD1|TRBV29-1|many|TRBJ2-7|15
TGCAGCGTTCTAACAGGGGGCCCCCTCTCCTACGAGCAGTACTTC
CSVLTGGPLSYEQYF
>NA|TRBV11-2|NA|TRBJ1-1|14
TGTGCCAGCAGCTCCCAGGCCCCCATAACTGGAGCTTTCTTT
CASSSQAPITGAFF
>NA|TRBV3-1|NA|TRBJ2-1|13
TGTGCCAGCAGCCAAGGGAGGCAGTCTGAGCAGTTCTTC
CASSQGRQSEQFF
>NA|TRBV3-1|NA|TRBJ2-3|15
TGTGCCAGCAGCCAAGATGGGTACGGCACAGATACGCAGTATTTT
CASSQDGYGTDTQYF
>NA|TRBV20-1|many|TRBJ1-1|12
TGCAGTGCTAGAGATTTGGGTACTGAAGCTTTCTTT
CSARDLGTEAFF
>NA|TRBV20-1|many|TRBJ1-4|14
TGCAGTGCTCCCAAGAGGGGACTAAATGAAAAACTGTTTTTT
CSAPKRGLNEKLFF
>NA|TRBV5-1|few|TRBJ2-3|15
TGCGCCAGCAGCTCGGCGGTCCCTAGCACAGATACGCAGTATTTT
CASSSAVPSTDTQYF
>NA|TRBV5-1|many|TRBJ2-1|16
TGCGCCAGCAGCTTGATTACGAGGGGATTGGTCAATGAGCAGTTCTTC
CASSLITRGLVNEQFF
>TRBD1|TRBV4-1|few|TRBJ1-2|16
TGCGCCAGCAGCCAAGATATAGGGACAGCTAACTATGGCTACACCTTC
CASSQDIGTANYGYTF
>NA|TRBV6-1|NA|TRBJ1-5|14
TGTGCCAGCACCGAAGGGAGGGTGGGTCAGCCCCAGCATTTT
CASTEGRVGQPQHF
>NA|TRBV15|NA|TRBJ2-5|13
TGTGCCACCAGCAGGGACACCCAAGAGACCCAGTACTTC
CATSRDTQETQYF
>TRBD1|TRBV20-1|few|TRBJ2-7|14
TGCAGTGCCCCCCGGGACAGGGACCTCTACGAGCAGTACTTC
CSAPRDRDLYEQYF
>NA|TRBV12-3/TRBV12-4|few|TRBJ2-7|13
TGTGCCAGCAGTTTTTCCCTGAGCTACGAGCAGTACTTC
CASSFSLSYEQYF
>NA|TRBV7-2|NA|TRBJ2-7|15
NA
CASSLVRFGGQTQYF
>NA|TRBV7-6|NA|TRBJ2-1|17
TGTGCCAGCAGCTTAGCGGGGAGCGGAGCCTCCTACAATGAGCAGTTCTTC
CASSLAGSGASYNEQFF
>NA|TRBV5-1|many|TRBJ1-1|11
TGCGCCAGCAGCGAGGACACTGAAGCTTTCTTT
CASSEDTEAFF
>NA|TRBV5-5|few|TRBJ1-2|15
TGTGCCAGCAGCTTGGTGGGAGAGACTAACTATGGCTACACCTTC
CASSLVGETNYGYTF
>NA|TRBV7-9|NA|TRBJ1-2|15
TGTGCCAGCAGCTTGGTGACAGGAGCTGGCTATGGCTACACCTTC
CASSLVTGAGYGYTF
>NA|TRBV7-8|many|TRBJ2-7|15
TGTGCCAGCAGCTTAGCGCTTGTCCCAGTCTACGAGCAGTACTTC
CASSLALVPVYEQYF
>NA|TRBV5-1|few|TRBJ1-2|14
TGCGCCAGCAGCTTGGGCAGACAAATGGGGGGCTACACCTTC
CASSLGRQMGGYTF
>NA|TRBV20-1|NA|TRBJ2-3|15
TGCAGTGCTAGAGTGTCAGTAGGACACACAGATACGCAGTATTTT
CSARVSVGHTDTQYF
>NA|TRBV5-1|few|TRBJ1-3|15
TGCGCCAGCTACAACGGGGAAAGCTCTGGAAACACCATATATTTT
CASYNGESSGNTIYF
>TRBD2|TRBV28|few|TRBJ2-1|17
TGTGCCAGCAGTTTATCCTCTAGCGGGAGCATCTACAATGAGCAGTTCTTC
CASSLSSSGSIYNEQFF
>NA|TRBV5-1|NA|TRBJ2-7|15
TGCGCCAGCAGCCGGATCAGGGTCGGGACCGACGAGCAGTACTTC
CASSRIRVGTDEQYF
>TRBD1|TRBV5-1|few|TRBJ1-1|15
TGCGCCAGCAGCTTGGAAGGGACAGTGGACACTGAAGCTTTCTTT
CASSLEGTVDTEAFF